This T cell receptor (beta chain) originates from a study of blood T cells in healthy people across ages. Study findings and constraints: Changes in expanded clonotypes were possibly confounded, as the CMV status of donors was unknown. Because sorting was not performed, PBMCs prevented conclusive naive versus antigen-experienced comparison. Roughly linear age-related decline in beta diversity appeared, significant by age around 38.

The CDR3 consists of 13 residues. Trimming at V came to 3 bases and at J to 7 bases, leaving 6 bases not matched to a gene. Germline V gene lookup returns CDR1 DFQATT and CDR2 SNEGSKA (reference sequence). The table lists this clonotype with many counts. What it recognizes is unknown. Alongside a J-beta primer mix, a sample-barcoded 5' primer served in a second PCR lasting about 7 to 12 cycles. From the 5' RACE reads, TCRdb called clonotypes with MiXCR, one entry per CDR3 protein. The table has more than 700,000 distinct CDR3 sequences, around 50% seen once. The specimen sequenced was blood. The receptor's source is an elderly man in good health. The chain combines TRBV20-1 with TRBJ1-2, with 9 nucleotides matching TRBD1. The CDR3: CSASDRGSRGYTF. In DNA, the CDR3 is TGCAGTGCTAGTGACAGGGGGTCGCGTGGCTACACCTTC.